The 31 T cell receptor beta chains given below trace back to one sample, sequenced in a study of cytomegalovirus exposure and HLA in healthy donors. The PCR made use of 60 Vbeta and 13 Jbeta primers. The table came from immunoSEQ multiplex PCR; TCRdb's copy has only in-frame clones and leaves some out. The table lists approximately 70,000 clones, 60% to 80% of them singletons, with around 7.6% in the top ten. The sample taken for sequencing was PBMCs. Every receptor here comes from a man in his sixties in good health and CMV-seropositive.

The rearrangement uses TRBV5-6 and TRBJ2-7, with unresolved D. With 3 bases removed from V and 2 bases from J, the gap between germline ends came to 6 bases. CDR1 is SGHDT and CDR2 is YYEEEE in the germline V gene. The CDR3 totals 12 residues. The CDR3 is CASSYTTYEQYF. Here the CDR3 DNA reads TGTGCCAGCAGCTACACCACCTACGAGCAGTACTTC.

This rearrangement joins TRBV5-1 to TRBJ2-7; 8 nucleotides match TRBD1. J was trimmed by 2 bases and V by 6 bases; bases with no gene match: 4. Per the germline V gene, CDR1 is SGHRS and CDR2 is YFSETQ. The CDR3 is 13 residues long. The CDR3 DNA sequence: TGCGCCAGCAATAGGACAGGGCCCTACGAGCAGTACTTC. Its protein product is CASNRTGPYEQYF.

The chain employs TRBV7-9 and TRBJ1-6; TRBD1 matches at 7 bases. Germline loops: CDR1 SEHNR, CDR2 FQNEAQ (reference sequence). The CDR3 loop spans 16 amino acids. V shed 4 bases and J 9 bases; nucleotides not matched to a gene: 12. CDR3 nucleotide sequence: TGTGCCAGCAGCTCCGGACAGGAAGGGTTAGGTTCACCCCTCCACTTT. Protein sequence: CASSSGQEGLGSPLHF.

The CDR3 protein is CASRGSFSGLQETQYF. CDR3 bases: TGTGCCAGCAGGGGCTCCTTTTCGGGACTCCAAGAGACCCAGTACTTC. J is TRBJ2-5 and V is TRBV7-8, with D maybe TRBD2 (6 bases). CDR1 and CDR2 (germline): SGHVS, FQNEAQ. V was trimmed by 6 bases and J by 1 base, leaving 18 bases between them. The CDR3 sequence is 16 residues long.

As for this clone: Its ends do not fully match the called genes, so a read error is possible. This sequence joins TRBV6-1 and TRBJ2-4; a weak D match, TRBD2 (7 bases). CDR1 is MNHNS and CDR2 is SASEGT in the germline V gene. This CDR3 region has 13 residues. CDR3 amino acids: CAGSGGGVDIQYF. The CDR3 DNA reads TGTGCCGGCAGTGGCGGGGGCGTGGACATTCAGTACTTC.

The V and J genes are TRBV18 and TRBJ1-2, with 7 bases fitting TRBD1. Unmatched junction bases numbered 4, after V lost 4 bases and J lost 5 bases. The CDR3 has 13 amino acids. Per germline, CDR1 KGHSH and CDR2 LQKENI. The CDR3 loop is CASSRDSLYGYTF. The CDR3 nucleotides are TGTGCCAGCTCACGGGACAGTCTTTATGGCTACACCTTC.

The chain uses TRBV6-4 and TRBJ1-1; D ambiguous. V shed 6 bases and J shed 1 base, with 12 bases lying between them. CDR3 length: 14 residues. Looked up from germline, CDR1 is MRHNA and CDR2 is SNTAGT. CDR3 sequence (DNA): TGTGCCAGCAGCCCGGGTGCGGCGAACACTGAAGCTTTCTTT. As protein: CASSPGAANTEAFF.

The chain is built from TRBV5-6 and TRBJ1-4; no clear D gene. Deletions cut 4 bases from V and 5 bases from J, with 27 bases between. Germline V gene lookup returns CDR1 SGHDT and CDR2 YYEEEE. The CDR3 runs 19 residues. The chain's CDR3 is CASSLGWFGGKPWNEKLFF. Here the CDR3 DNA reads TGTGCCAGCAGCCTGGGGTGGTTTGGAGGGAAGCCGTGGAATGAAAAACTGTTTTTT.

CDR3 nucleotides: TGTGCCAGTAGTAGGGCCGGGACAGGGCTTACTAGCACAGATACGCAGTATTTT. Its translation: CASSRAGTGLTSTDTQYF. This rearrangement joins TRBV19 to TRBJ2-3, with 9 nucleotides matching TRBD1. Germline CDR1 LNHDA, CDR2 SQIVND (reference sequence). This CDR3 is built from 18 residues. The J segment lost 0 bases and the V segment lost 4 bases, leaving 11 bases of the junction unmatched.

The J gene is TRBJ2-7, the V gene TRBV10-3; 7 bases match TRBD1. The CDR3 runs 14 residues. Germline CDR1 is ENHRY and CDR2 is SYGVKD. V was clipped by 2 bases and J by 5 bases; unmatched bases: 6. The CDR3 protein is CAISEKGATDEQYF. The CDR3 nucleotides are TGTGCCATCAGTGAGAAGGGGGCGACGGACGAGCAGTACTTC.

J is TRBJ1-5 and V is TRBV5-4; tentatively, D is TRBD1 (6 bases). CDR1 and CDR2 (germline): SGHNT, YYREEE (reference sequence). Trimming took off 2 bases at V and 2 bases at J, with 8 bases between the two ends. The length of the CDR3 is 14 residues. The CDR3 region has the DNA TGTGCCAGCAGCTTCGCAGGGGGCAATCAGCCCCAGCATTTT. This codes for CASSFAGGNQPQHF.

The table lists this clone with a few counts. V gene TRBV6-1 combines with J gene TRBJ1-4, with no clear D. Germline V gene data show CDR1 as MNHNS and CDR2 as SASEGT. The length of the CDR3 is 11 residues. V was shortened by 6 bases and J by 8 bases, with 7 bases between the two germline ends. DNA for the CDR3: TGTGCCAGCAGGGCGGGAGAAAAACTGTTTTTT. It translates to CASRAGEKLFF.

J is TRBJ2-1 and V is TRBV10-2, with TRBD2 matching over 7 bases. This CDR3 has 16 residues. CDR1 is WSHSY and CDR2 is SAAADI in the germline V gene. V shed 6 bases and J 0 bases; nucleotides not matched to a gene: 8. The CDR3 loop is CASRWGGKSSYNEQFF. For the CDR3, the DNA is TGCGCCAGCAGGTGGGGGGGGAAGAGCTCCTACAATGAGCAGTTCTTC.

J is TRBJ2-7 and V is TRBV6-5, with D uncertain. Germline-derived CDR1 and CDR2 are MNHEY and SVGAGI. This CDR3 is 15 amino acids long. The ends were cut back, 2 bases at V and 0 bases at J, with 11 bases in the middle. The chain's CDR3 is CASSYGQFFSYEQYF. In nucleotides, the CDR3 is TGTGCCAGCAGTTACGGTCAGTTCTTCTCCTACGAGCAGTACTTC.

This CDR3 reads CTSSQDRSPDTQYF. The CDR3 DNA reads TGCACCAGCAGCCAAGATAGGAGCCCGGATACGCAGTATTTT. The rearrangement links TRBV1 to TRBJ2-3; no DNA check was done on the table's D call, TRBD2. TRBV1 has pseudogene status. The length of the CDR3 is 14 residues.

By share, this clone counts as medium-sized. V gene TRBV6-5 combines with J gene TRBJ2-7, with 11 bases that match TRBD2. The CDR3 has 14 residues. Germline V CDR1 and CDR2: MNHEY, SVGAGI. V dropped 11 bases and J dropped 4; count of bases not matched to a gene: 10. CDR3 bases: TGTGCCGCCTCTAGGTGGACTAGCGGGTACGAGCAGTACTTC. It encodes CAASRWTSGYEQYF.

This clone came up a few times. The V gene is TRBV6-6, the J gene TRBJ1-5, with a weak D call TRBD1 (5 bases). The CDR3 has 16 residues. V gave up 5 bases and J gave up 4 bases, with 18 bases separating them. CDR1 is MNHNY, CDR2 SVGAGI, per germline (reference sequence). The CDR3 bases are TGTGCCAGCAGTCCCCCCAAGACAGCCCTTAATCAGCCCCAGCATTTT. It is translated as CASSPPKTALNQPQHF.

The J gene is TRBJ2-2, the V gene TRBV5-1, with 7 bases identical to TRBD2. Looked up from germline, CDR1 is SGHRS and CDR2 is YFSETQ. V lost 6 bases, J lost 1 base, and 6 bases stayed unmatched. The CDR3 has 15 amino acids. CDR3 in DNA: TGCGCCAGCACCGAGCGGGGAGGGAACACCGGGGAGCTGTTTTTT. Protein sequence: CASTERGGNTGELFF.

The V call is TRBV6-6, the J call TRBJ2-2; 7 bases agree with TRBD1. Trimming took 6 bases from V and 7 from J; bases not matched to a gene: 11. This CDR3 comprises 15 residues. In germline, CDR1 is MNHNY, CDR2 SVGAGI (reference sequence). The CDR3 protein is CASRPSRQGNGELFF. CDR3 coding DNA: TGTGCCAGCAGACCGTCCCGACAGGGCAACGGGGAGCTGTTTTTT.

The CDR3 protein is CASRSGTGSGNTIYF. The CDR3 DNA follows: TGTGCCAGCAGGTCCGGGACAGGGAGCGGAAACACCATATATTTT. The rearrangement joins TRBV6-6 to TRBJ1-3; 9 nucleotides match TRBD1. Germline values: CDR1 MNHNY, CDR2 SVGAGI (reference sequence). This CDR3 has 15 amino acids. Germline trimming cut 6 bases from V and 4 bases from J; bases unmatched to any gene: 7.

The chain recombines TRBV27 with TRBJ2-7; D is possibly TRBD2 (5 bases). From germline, CDR1 is MNHEY and CDR2 SMNVEV (reference sequence). CDR3 size: 14 residues. Trimming left V 6 bases short and J 6 bases short, with 18 bases between. CDR3 nucleotides: TGTGCCAGCAGCGAATACAGCTCCGCGGGCGAGCAGTACTTC. Protein product: CASSEYSSAGEQYF.

With regard to this clone: At one boundary the junction diverges from the germline segment, which might be a read error. The rearrangement joins TRBV7-7 to TRBJ2-2; a weak D match, TRBD1 (5 bases). The CDR3 covers 16 residues. Germline V CDR1 and CDR2: SSHAT, FNYEAQ (reference sequence). This CDR3 is CASSLSGSSHAGELFF. The CDR3 DNA follows: TGTGCTAGCAGTCTCTCAGGGTCAAGTCACGCCGGGGAGCTGTTTTTT.

This clone has a handful of counts. V and J are TRBV2 and TRBJ2-7; 14 bases agree with TRBD2. The trim removed 10 bases at V and 4 bases at J, leaving 12 bases unmatched. Germline CDR1 reads SNHLY; CDR2 reads FYNNEI. The length of the CDR3 is 16 residues. The CDR3 region is CATLRGTSGSGYEQYF. The CDR3 nucleotides read TGTGCCACCCTCAGGGGGACTAGCGGGAGCGGGTACGAGCAGTACTTC. Complete variable domain (other parts from reference TRBV2 and TRBJ2-7): EPEVTQTPSHQVTQMGQEVILRCVPISNHLYFYWYRQILGQKVEFLVSFYNNEISEKSEIFDDQFSVERPDGSNFTLKIRSTKLEDSAMYFCATLRGTSGSGYEQYFGPGTRLTVT.

The CDR3 DNA follows: TGTGCCAGCTCACCATCAGTGAACACTGAAGCTTTCTTT. The encoded protein is CASSPSVNTEAFF. The chain employs TRBV18 and TRBJ1-1; D remains ambiguous. The V end lost 2 bases, the J end lost 0 bases, and 4 bases lay between the germline ends. The CDR3 has 13 residues. The V gene's germline CDR1 is KGHSH and CDR2 LQKENI. The variable domain in full, completed from reference TRBV18 and TRBJ1-1, reads NAGVMQNPRHLVRRRGQEARLRCSPMKGHSHVYWYRQLPEEGLKFMVYLQKENIIDESGMPKERFSAEFPKEGPSILRIQQVVRGDSAAYFCASSPSVNTEAFFGQGTRLTVV.

For this clone: A junction boundary mismatches the germline segment, possibly from a read error. This chain joins TRBV7-9 and TRBJ2-2; D perhaps matches TRBD2 (6 bases). The germline CDR1 and CDR2 sequences are SEHNR and FQNEAQ (reference sequence). This CDR3 contains 15 residues. The CDR3 nucleotides are TGTTCCAGCAGCATTAGCGGAATGAACACCGGGGAGCTGTTTTTT. Amino acids: CSSSISGMNTGELFF. The full variable domain, with the rest looked up from reference TRBV7-9 and TRBJ2-2, is DTGVSQNPRHKITKRGQNVTFRCDPISEHNRLYWYRQTLGQGPEFLTYFQNEAQLEKSRLLSDRFSAERPKGSFSTLEIQRTEQGDSAMYLCSSSISGMNTGELFFGEGSRLTVL.

The V and J genes are TRBV10-2 and TRBJ2-6; no clear D gene. The CDR3 spans 14 residues. Trimming took 3 bases from V and 0 from J, leaving 3 bases between them. The germline CDR1 and CDR2 sequences are WSHSY and SAAADI. The DNA for the CDR3 is TGCGCCAGCAGTGACAGCTCTGGGGCCAACGTCCTGACTTTC. Translation: CASSDSSGANVLTF.

V gene TRBV19 combines with J gene TRBJ2-7, with D perhaps matching TRBD1 (5 bases). CDR1 and CDR2 from the germline V gene are LNHDA and SQIVND (reference sequence). The V end was cut by 4 bases, the J end by 0 bases, with 13 bases between. This CDR3 region has 15 residues. CDR3 in DNA: TGTGCCAGTAGTACTCAGGGAATTAGCTCCTACGAGCAGTACTTC. This codes for CASSTQGISSYEQYF.

The rearrangement joins TRBV21-1 to TRBJ1-2; the table's D call, TRBD1, has no DNA check behind it. TRBV21-1 is deemed a pseudogene. This CDR3 is built from 14 residues. Written as DNA, the CDR3 is TGTGCCAGCAGCCTAGGGGGACAGAACTATGGCTACACCTTC. It specifies CASSLGGQNYGYTF.

The chain has TRBV11-3 and TRBJ2-7; D ambiguous. Trimming shortened V by 3 bases and J by 2 bases, and 11 bases separated the two germline ends. Germline V gives CDR1 SGHNT, CDR2 YENEEA. The CDR3 totals 14 residues. The CDR3 coding sequence is TGTGCCAGCAGCTTCCTTACCGACACCTACGAGCAGTACTTC. Its protein is CASSFLTDTYEQYF.

The V gene is TRBV5-6, the J gene TRBJ1-1, with D possibly matching TRBD1 (6 bases). Per the germline V gene, CDR1 is SGHDT and CDR2 is YYEEEE. This CDR3 comprises 17 residues. The V end lost 2 bases, the J end lost 1 base, and 18 bases lay between the germline ends. CDR3 nucleotides: TGTGCCAGCAGCTTCCCCCCGTACAGGGCCAGGAACACTGAAGCTTTCTTT. This codes for CASSFPPYRARNTEAFF.

The chain links TRBV19 to TRBJ1-2, with D uncertain. Germline-derived CDR1 and CDR2 are LNHDA and SQIVND (reference sequence). The CDR3 totals 14 residues. Deletions cut 3 bases from V and 7 bases from J, with 15 bases between. The CDR3, as DNA: TGTGCCAGTAGTATGGATCGTGATACGGGTGGCTACACCTTC. Translation gives CASSMDRDTGGYTF.